One T cell receptor (beta chain) is described in this entry. Self-reported history from a screening survey and questionnaire set each donor's cohort. These data are taken from a study of blood T cell repertoires in COVID-19. At the level of the study: Samples of COVID-19 (acute and convalescent) were obtained from the United States, Italy and Spain.

In the study's own analysis: Scientists estimated how many nucleated cells there were by amplifying reference gene primers. This table comes from immunoSEQ multiplex PCR, and its TCRdb copy is limited to in-frame clones, with some not included. D and trimming come from the DNA, and the V and J calls and clone size come from that table. The sample has approximately 210,000 clones, 76% seen once. The CDR3 runs to 15 residues. In germline, CDR1 is SNHLY, CDR2 FYNNEI. After removal of 6 bases from V and 3 bases from J, the junction contained 6 bases not matched to a gene. This clonotype originated in a woman aged 50 to 60 with acute COVID-19. The chain joins TRBV2 to TRBJ2-7; 12 positions agree with TRBD2. Sequenced material: PBMCs or T cells enriched from blood (not recorded which). CDR3 sequence: CASRGGTSGFYEQYV. CDR3 coding DNA: TGTGCCAGCAGGGGGGGGACTAGCGGGTTCTACGAGCAGTACGTC.